A selection of T cell receptor beta chains follows, all from one sample in a study of sequential checkpoint blockade in melanoma. The table came from immunoSEQ multiplex PCR; TCRdb's copy has only in-frame clones and leaves some out. The table lists over 10,000 clones, roughly four fifths of them singletons. This specimen consisted of CD8+ T cells sorted from blood (inferred from file names), obtained from a patient given nivolumab and ipilimumab in sequence. The receptors were sampled from a human donor with melanoma. CDR3s include the opening cysteine and the closing phenylalanine or tryptophan. The order of the fields is V gene, CDR3 length, J gene, clone size, CDR3 protein. The listing skips clone size in some rows; elsewhere it reads once, few, many or a size class.

TRBV7-9	15	TRBJ1-2	.	CASSPQKGRGYGYTF
TRBV28	15	TRBJ2-2	.	CASSPLAGDTGELFF
TRBV27	14	TRBJ2-7	.	CASSFGQGSYEQYF
TRBV7-9	16	TRBJ1-1	few	CASSLAGGQMNTEAFF
TRBV2	11	TRBJ2-7	once	CASSGGREQYF
TRBV7-6	13	TRBJ1-6	.	CASSLAVARPLHF
TRBV4-3	15	TRBJ2-7	.	CASSQDGQGIDEQYF
TRBV27	15	TRBJ2-1	.	CASNPTSGTYNEQFF
TRBV9	13	TRBJ2-7	.	CASSVDSSYEQYF
TRBV5-4	12	TRBJ2-1	.	CASSWGVYEQFF
TRBV11-3	14	TRBJ2-1	.	CASSSPNRVNEQFF
TRBV27	14	TRBJ2-3	.	CASRDRGLADTQYF
TRBV27	15	TRBJ1-4	.	CASSLLGRTNEKLFF
TRBV7-9	14	TRBJ1-1	.	CASSSQGAGAEAFF
TRBV4-3	15	TRBJ1-1	.	CASSQEGTGRTEAFF
TRBV9	14	TRBJ2-7	.	CASSSSGGAYEQYF
TRBV4-1	16	TRBJ2-7	.	CASSQGGLAGTKQQYF